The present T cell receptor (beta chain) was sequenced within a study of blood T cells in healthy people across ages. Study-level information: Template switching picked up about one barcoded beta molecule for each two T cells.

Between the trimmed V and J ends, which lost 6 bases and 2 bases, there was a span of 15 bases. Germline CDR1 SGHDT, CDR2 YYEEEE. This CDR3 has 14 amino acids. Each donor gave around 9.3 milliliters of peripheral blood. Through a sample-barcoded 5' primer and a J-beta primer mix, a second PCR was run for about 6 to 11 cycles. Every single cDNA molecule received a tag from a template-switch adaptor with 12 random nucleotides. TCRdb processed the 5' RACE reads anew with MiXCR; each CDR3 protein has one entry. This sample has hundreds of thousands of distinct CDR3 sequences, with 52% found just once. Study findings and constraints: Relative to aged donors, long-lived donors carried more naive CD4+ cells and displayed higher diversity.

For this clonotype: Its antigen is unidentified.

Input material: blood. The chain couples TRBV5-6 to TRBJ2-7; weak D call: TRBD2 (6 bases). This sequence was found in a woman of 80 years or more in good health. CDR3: CASIQGGAPYEQYF. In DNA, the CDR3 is TGTGCCAGCATCCAGGGCGGGGCTCCCTACGAGCAGTACTTC.